The 11 T cell receptor beta chains presented below share a single source sample, sequenced in a study of HIV-infected children after antiretroviral therapy interruption (dated by TCRdb to about 2019). The treatment or condition label corresponds to: PENTA 11 planned treatment interruption arm or continuous ART arm. The receptor library was made with 3' RACE. The listed sequencing device is Illumina MiSeq. TCR libraries were generated from RNA by a 3' RACE protocol incorporating unique molecular identifiers so that PCR amplification bias could be corrected. TCRdb trimmed the raw reads at Q25, called clones with MiXCR and kept productive beta chains. Duplicate CDR3 protein sequences are folded into a single record with the most common DNA and genes. The table for this sample lists tens of thousands of distinct CDR3 sequences; roughly 4.5% of them were counted only once. Roughly 0.7% of the sample is taken by the ten largest.

The sequencing here drew on CD45RA+ CD4+ T cells from PBMCs, pooled from several time points, taken from a donor given antiretroviral therapy, either interrupted or continuous. Sample cell subset or site, as interpreted from the label and publication: naive CD4+ CD45RA+ CD45RO- T cells. The source of these receptors is a pool of human donors with HIV.

Only a few counts were recorded for this clonotype. The chain links TRBV12-3 or TRBV12-4 to TRBJ1-1, with D unclear. CDR3 length: 12 residues. Trimming stripped 5 bases from V and 6 bases from J, with 10 bases between. CDR3 loop: CASSQTVAEAFF. DNA for the CDR3: TGTGCCAGCAGTCAAACAGTGGCTGAAGCTTTCTTT.

This clonotype has ten or more counts. For the CDR3, the DNA is TGCGCCAGCAGCTCCCAATTACTAGCCGCGGGGACTGAAGCTTTCTTT. Translating it yields CASSSQLLAAGTEAFF. V gene TRBV5-1 combines with J gene TRBJ1-1; no reliable D call. Trimming stripped 3 bases from V and 5 bases from J, with 20 bases between. CDR3 length equals 16 residues. The V gene's germline CDR1 is SGHRS and CDR2 YFSETQ. Supplemented by reference TRBV5-1 and TRBJ1-1, the full variable domain reads KAGVTQTPRYLIKTRGQQVTLSCSPISGHRSVSWYQQTPGQGLQFLFEYFSETQRNKGNFPGRFSGRQFSNSRSEMNVSTLELGDSALYLCASSSQLLAAGTEAFFGQGTRLTVV.

This clonotype was recorded at least ten times. The V call is TRBV4-1, the J call TRBJ1-6, with D uncertain. Deletions cut 1 base from V and 9 bases from J, with 13 bases between. Per germline, CDR1 MGHRA and CDR2 YSYEKL. CDR3 length: 15 amino acids. CDR3 in DNA: TGCGCCAGCAGCCAAGTTTTCGGAGAGCGTTCACCCCTCCACTTT. It yields the protein CASSQVFGERSPLHF.

This clonotype was seen at least ten times. CDR3 nucleotide sequence: TGCGCCAGCAGCTTGGGAGAAGTCGCCAATACGCAGTATTTT. It codes for CASSLGEVANTQYF. This chain links TRBV5-1 with TRBJ2-3; D uncertain. The CDR3 loop spans 14 amino acids. V lost 0 bases and J 7 bases, leaving 12 bases between the germline ends. Germline CDR1 is SGHRS and CDR2 is YFSETQ.

This clonotype appeared many times. V usage is TRBV5-4 and J usage is TRBJ1-4, with D hard to call. CDR1 and CDR2 from the germline V gene are SGHNT and YYREEE (reference sequence). V was shortened by 4 bases and J by 0 bases, with 4 bases between the two germline ends. The CDR3 sequence is 13 residues long. CDR3 sequence: CASSTPTNEKLFF. CDR3 DNA: TGTGCCAGCAGCACACCAACTAATGAAAAACTGTTTTTT.

In this sample, this clonotype turned up many times. This rearrangement joins TRBV10-3 to TRBJ2-7; the match to TRBD1 covers 9 bases. With 5 bases clipped from V and 5 bases from J, the junction kept 7 bases outside the gene matches. Germline V gene lookup returns CDR1 ENHRY and CDR2 SYGVKD. The CDR3 loop spans 14 amino acids. CDR3 in amino acids: CAISTDRGANEQYF. CDR3 nucleotides: TGTGCCATCAGTACGGACAGGGGTGCGAACGAGCAGTACTTC.

This clonotype has a count of ten or more. V and J are TRBV19 and TRBJ2-7; D might be TRBD1 (6 bases). Trimming took 5 bases from V and 0 from J, leaving 14 bases between them. The CDR3 contains 15 residues. Germline V lookup: CDR1 LNHDA, CDR2 SQIVND (reference sequence). CDR3 sequence: CASSGQLRSSYEQYF. For the CDR3, the DNA is TGTGCCAGTAGTGGACAGCTCAGGAGCTCCTACGAGCAGTACTTC. Filled out from reference TRBV19 and TRBJ2-7, the complete variable domain reads DGGITQSPKYLFRKEGQNVTLSCEQNLNHDAMYWYRQDPGQGLRLIYYSQIVNDFQKGDIAEGYSVSREKKESFPLTVTSAQKNPTAFYLCASSGQLRSSYEQYFGPGTRLTVT.

This clonotype has a count of ten or more. This chain joins TRBV30 and TRBJ1-5; D not resolved. This CDR3 has 14 amino acids. V lost 2 bases and J 0 bases, leaving 8 bases between the germline ends. Germline loops: CDR1 GTSNPN, CDR2 SVGIG (reference sequence). The CDR3 protein is CAWSFGVSNQPQHF. CDR3 in DNA: TGTGCCTGGAGTTTCGGGGTTAGCAATCAGCCCCAGCATTTT.

This clonotype was seen repeatedly, ten times or more. This chain connects TRBV5-1 to TRBJ2-1, with D maybe TRBD1 (5 bases). Germline V gene lookup returns CDR1 SGHRS and CDR2 YFSETQ. Deletions cut 0 bases from V and 0 bases from J, with 10 bases between. The CDR3 sequence is 16 residues long. The DNA of the CDR3 is TGCGCCAGCAGCTTGGTACAGGAGAGCTCCTACAATGAGCAGTTCTTC. Protein product: CASSLVQESSYNEQFF.

The table lists this clonotype with many counts. The rearrangement joins TRBV5-1 to TRBJ1-4; TRBD1 matches at 8 bases. This CDR3 region has 16 residues. Germline values: CDR1 SGHRS, CDR2 YFSETQ. V dropped 4 bases and J dropped 1; count of bases not matched to a gene: 6. The CDR3 coding sequence is TGCGCCAGCAGCCCGGACAGGGCCATAACTAATGAAAAACTGTTTTTT. Amino acid sequence: CASSPDRAITNEKLFF.

This clonotype was seen ten or more times. The V call is TRBV6-1, the J call TRBJ1-2, with TRBD1 identical over 8 bases. CDR3 size: 12 residues. With 5 bases clipped from V and 7 bases from J, the junction kept 3 bases outside the gene matches. From germline, CDR1 is MNHNS and CDR2 SASEGT. CDR3 loop: CASSKGQGGYTF. The CDR3 DNA reads as TGTGCCAGCAGTAAAGGACAGGGTGGCTACACCTTC.